This passage covers 8 T cell receptor beta chains from one sample sequenced in a study of post-analysis software for immune sequencing data. Study-level points and caveats: There were five or six TRBV segments more frequent in patients than controls, and TRBV5-6, TRBV5-1 and TRBV20-1 were among them.

These receptors are not linked to any known antigen. Tagging with unique molecular identifiers was a feature of the TCR beta cDNA libraries. TCRdb used MiXCR to reprocess the PCR reads, holding one entry per CDR3 protein. In the table there are about 540,000 distinct CDR3 sequences, 30% to 40% of which are singletons. Sequences were obtained from blood. These receptors were taken from a girl aged 2-17 years with multiple sclerosis.

This clonotype was detected only a few times. V usage is TRBV6-2 or TRBV6-3 and J usage is TRBJ2-7; a weak D match, TRBD1 (6 bases). The CDR3 loop spans 15 amino acids. V was shortened by 0 bases and J by 4 bases, with 13 bases between the two germline ends. Germline loops: CDR1 MNHEY, CDR2 SVGEGT. In DNA, the CDR3 is TGTGCCAGCAGTTACTCCCGGACAAGGGGGTACGAGCAGTACTTC. It yields the protein CASSYSRTRGYEQYF.

The chain carries TRBV10-3 and TRBJ2-4; D gene ambiguous. The tail of the sequence fits TRBJ2-5 better, so the J call may be wrong. The CDR3 covers 11 residues. The germline V gene has CDR1 ENHRY and CDR2 SYGVKD. The CDR3 DNA reads TGTGCCATCGGCGAAGGAGAGACCCAGTACTTC. Amino acids: CAIGEGETQYF.

V and J are TRBV29-1 and TRBJ1-4, with a tentative D call TRBD1 (6 bases). The germline CDR1 and CDR2 sequences are SQVTM and ANQGSEA. This CDR3 is built from 13 residues. Trimming left V 5 bases short and J 4 bases short, with 11 bases between. CDR3 region: CSVRTDLNEKLFF. The CDR3 region has the DNA TGCAGCGTTCGGACAGACCTTAATGAAAAACTGTTTTTT.

The chain couples TRBV5-1 to TRBJ1-1; possibly TRBD1 for D (6 bases). Trimming took off 4 bases at V and 0 bases at J, with 13 bases between the two ends. Germline-derived CDR1 and CDR2 are SGHRS and YFSETQ. The CDR3 is 15 amino acids. CDR3 protein: CASSRVDSLNTEAFF. The CDR3 region has the DNA TGCGCCAGCAGCCGGGTGGACAGCTTGAACACTGAAGCTTTCTTT.

This chain joins TRBV12-3 or TRBV12-4 and TRBJ2-7; 11 bases fit TRBD1. The CDR3 length is 14 residues. J was trimmed by 3 bases and V by 5 bases; bases with no gene match: 3. The CDR3 sequence: CASSVDRGLYEQYF. CDR3 nucleotide sequence: TGTGCCAGCAGTGTGGACAGGGGGCTCTACGAGCAGTACTTC.

This clonotype has a count of ten or more. The rearrangement links TRBV20-1 to TRBJ1-5; D unclear. Germline-derived CDR1 and CDR2 are DFQATT and SNEGSKA (reference sequence). This CDR3 spans 18 amino acids. The ends were cut back, 6 bases at V and 0 bases at J, with 24 bases in the middle. CDR3 amino acids: CSAPSGVASSYSNQPQHF. CDR3 DNA: TGCAGTGCCCCTAGCGGAGTAGCCAGTAGCTATAGCAATCAGCCCCAGCATTTT.

The chain joins TRBV7-9 to TRBJ2-1, with 11 bases that match TRBD2. After removal of 0 bases from V and 1 base from J, the junction contained 5 bases not matched to a gene. Germline V gives CDR1 SEHNR, CDR2 FQNEAQ (reference sequence). The CDR3 covers 18 residues. The CDR3 protein is CASSLAGLAGGSYNEQFF. CDR3 sequence (DNA): TGTGCCAGCAGCTTAGCAGGGCTAGCGGGGGGTTCCTACAATGAGCAGTTCTTC.

The chain uses TRBV28 and TRBJ2-2; 7 bases agree with TRBD2. This CDR3 has 13 amino acids. V was pared by 6 bases and J by 4 bases, with 2 bases of the junction left unmatched. The germline gives CDR1 MDHEN, CDR2 SYDVKM. The CDR3: CASRLAFTGELFF. CDR3 nucleotides: TGTGCCAGCAGACTAGCGTTCACCGGGGAGCTGTTTTTT.